This T cell receptor beta chain is from a study of shared clonotypes between healthy human individuals. Study-wide background: Participating donors consisted of a couple of women and a few men aged 18 to 49.

The V gene's germline CDR1 is SGHTA and CDR2 FQGNSA. The CDR3 is 15 residues long. Trimming took 1 base from V and 4 from J, leaving 13 bases between them. Assay used: immunoSEQ multiplex PCR; TCRdb lists only in-frame clones, some missing. The table records over a million clones, about 84% of them present only once. The sequenced sample consisted of memory CD4+ T cells from PBMCs. Sample subset: CD45RA-negative fraction. This receptor was obtained from a man aged 18 to 30 in good health. Some clones in this sample may be carry-over from other donors' samples. This rearrangement joins TRBV7-2 to TRBJ1-2; D possibly corresponds to TRBD1 (5 bases). The CDR3 nucleotides read TGTGCCAGCAGCTTAGAGGTTGCGACAGTCTATGGCTACACCTTC. It yields the protein CASSLEVATVYGYTF.